The following is a T cell receptor (beta chain) sequence with its context. The sample originates from a study of human T cells and chemical hapten exposure. Overall study: The sensitizer, 2% DPC, was used on around 2 cm by around 2 cm of upper inner arm skin.

TCRdb passed the RACE reads through MiXCR, listing each CDR3 protein once. The data show approximately 100,000 distinct CDR3 sequences, roughly an eighth seen once. Indicated time point: pre-sensitization, week 0. Treatment: therapeutic diphenylcyclopropenone sensitization with weekly scalp DPC. The input for sequencing was whole blood, taken in connection with sensitization to the hapten diphenylcyclopropenone (DPC). The TCR sequence derives from a woman between 45 and 60 years old with alopecia areata. Some clones in this sample may be carry-over from other donors' samples.

In DNA, the CDR3 is TGCAGTGCTAGCACTGGGGCTAGCGGGTCCTACGAGCAGTACTTC. It codes for CSASTGASGSYEQYF. The chain combines TRBV20-1 with TRBJ2-7; the match to TRBD2 covers 8 bases. Losses at the gene ends were 3 bases for V and 1 base for J; bases not matched to a gene: 8. CDR3 length equals 15 residues. The germline gives CDR1 DFQATT, CDR2 SNEGSKA (reference sequence).